This T cell receptor (beta chain) came from a study of blood T cell repertoires in COVID-19. CDR3 length equals 11 residues. Germline V lookup: CDR1 MDHEN, CDR2 SYDVKM. The V gene lost 9 bases and the J gene lost 5 bases, with 10 bases spanning the gap. Clones were sequenced by immunoSEQ multiplex PCR, and TCRdb holds only the in-frame ones, with some missing. This table holds hundreds of thousands of clones, around 90% found once. The chain carries TRBV28 and TRBJ2-5; D is possibly TRBD2 (5 bases). Sequencing input: PBMCs or T cells enriched from blood (not recorded which). This sequence was found in an older woman in a cohort exposed to, infected with or recovered from COVID-19 (not recorded which). The CDR3 DNA follows: TGTGCCAGTACTAGATGGGAGACCCAGTACTTC. Translation: CASTRWETQYF.